This T cell receptor beta chain was recorded in a study of Tregs in tolerant kidney transplant recipients. The table lists this clone with a few counts. Antigen unknown. Mixed chimerism was transient after nonmyeloablative marrow transplants from related graft donors. This CDR3 has 17 amino acids. Germline trimming cut 3 bases from V and 0 bases from J; bases unmatched to any gene: 6. Germline lookup yields CDR1 MNHNS and CDR2 SASEGT. Whole-study findings and limits: This study did not directly address biological reproducibility.

Profiling relied on immunoSEQ multiplex PCR, and the TCRdb table lists in-frame clones only, not all of them. Seen here are around 64,000 clones, 70% to 90% observed once, and the top ten hold 3.5% to 4%. The V gene is TRBV6-1, the J gene TRBJ2-3; TRBD2 matches 10 bases. The sequence derives from a human patient who received a combined kidney and bone marrow transplant. The T cells may come from the graft donor. Sequencing was performed on CD4+ T cells from blood (PBMCs), taken 6 months after the transplant. DNA of the CDR3: TGTGCCAGCAGTGATTCGGGACTAGCGTTTAGCACAGATACGCAGTATTTT. It encodes CASSDSGLAFSTDTQYF.